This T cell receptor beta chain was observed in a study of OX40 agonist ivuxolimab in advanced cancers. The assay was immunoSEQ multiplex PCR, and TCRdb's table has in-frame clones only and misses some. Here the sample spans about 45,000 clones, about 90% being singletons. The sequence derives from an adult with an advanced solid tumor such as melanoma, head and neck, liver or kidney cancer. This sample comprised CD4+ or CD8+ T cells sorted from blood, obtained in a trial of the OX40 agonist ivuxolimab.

The CDR3 sequence is CASSLTGPGTAKNIQYF. In nucleotides, the CDR3 is TGTGCCAGCTCACTTACCGGGCCAGGGACGGCCAAAAACATTCAGTACTTC. The rearrangement links TRBV18 to TRBJ2-4; D may match TRBD1 or TRBD2 (5 bases each). The length of the CDR3 is 17 residues. The germline CDR1 and CDR2 sequences are KGHSH and LQKENI. The V end was cut by 4 bases, the J end by 1 base, with 17 bases between.